Listed below are T cell receptor beta chains from one sample, sequenced in a study of blood T cell repertoires in COVID-19. Repertoires were generated with immunoSEQ multiplex PCR, while TCRdb's copy carries only in-frame clones and drops some. This repertoire shows about 180,000 clones, around nine tenths found once; its top ten account for under 15%. Sample: peripheral blood. These receptor sequences come from a woman in her seventies with COVID-19, enrolled during active disease. Each CDR3 is given with its conserved first and last residue. Each record gives: D gene, clone size, J gene, V gene, CDR3 protein, CDR3 DNA. The D gene is left open where the match is weak. The size of a clone is reported for some rows only, either as once, few or many, or as a class for expanded clones.

>.|.|TRBJ1-6|TRBV23-1
CASSHGGQYNSPLHF
TGCGCCAGCAGTCACGGAGGACAGTATAATTCACCCCTCCACTTT
>TRBD2|.|TRBJ2-1|TRBV7-9
CASSLLAGDNEQFF
TGTGCCAGCAGCTTACTAGCGGGAGACAATGAGCAGTTCTTC
>.|.|TRBJ2-7|TRBV7-6
CASSQTNSYEQYF
TGTGCCAGCAGCCAGACAAATTCCTACGAGCAGTACTTC
>.|.|TRBJ2-1|TRBV23-1
CASSPGVRRYYNEQFF
TGCGCCAGCAGTCCCGGGGTGAGGCGATACTACAATGAGCAGTTCTTC
>TRBD2|.|TRBJ2-1|TRBV13
CASSLATSGSYNEQFF
TGTGCCAGCAGCTTAGCTACTAGCGGGAGTTACAATGAGCAGTTCTTC
>TRBD2|.|TRBJ2-5|TRBV7-8
CASSLGASGRAEETQYF
TGTGCCAGCAGCTTAGGGGCTAGCGGGAGGGCCGAAGAGACCCAGTACTTC
>TRBD2|.|TRBJ2-3|TRBV7-8
CASSSPSGGDTQYF
TGTGCCAGCAGCTCCCCTAGCGGGGGAGATACGCAGTATTTT
>TRBD1|.|TRBJ2-1|TRBV5-1
CASSPGTVYNEQFF
TGCGCCAGCAGCCCAGGGACAGTTTACAATGAGCAGTTCTTC
>TRBD1|.|TRBJ1-6|TRBV6-5
CASSYGGGNSPLHF
TGTGCCAGCAGTTACGGAGGGGGCAATTCACCCCTCCACTTT
>TRBD1|.|TRBJ2-7|TRBV6-2/TRBV6-3
CASSTGTVLREQYF
TGTGCCAGCAGCACTGGGACAGTACTAAGAGAGCAGTACTTC
>.|.|TRBJ2-3|TRBV19
CASSDSGMSDTQYF
TGTGCCAGTAGCGATAGCGGAATGTCCGATACGCAGTATTTT
>.|.|TRBJ2-1|TRBV27
CASSFSWRDNEQFF
TGTGCCAGCAGTTTTTCTTGGCGGGACAATGAGCAGTTCTTC
>TRBD1|.|TRBJ1-2|TRBV27
CASSRWTGSVLPSGINGYTF
TGTGCCAGCAGTCGATGGACAGGGAGCGTACTCCCGAGCGGGATTAATGGCTACACCTTC
>TRBD1|.|TRBJ1-1|TRBV7-2
CASSARTGGEAFF
TGTGCCAGCAGCGCTCGGACAGGCGGTGAAGCTTTCTTT
>TRBD1|.|TRBJ2-7|TRBV18
CASSPVRTGGYEQYF
TGTGCCAGCTCACCAGTAAGGACAGGGGGGTATGAGCAGTACTTC
>.|once|TRBJ1-1|TRBV21-1
CASSTLDRVNTEAFF
TGTGCCAGCAGCACCCTAGACAGGGTGAACACTGAAGCTTTCTTT
>TRBD1|.|TRBJ2-7|TRBV9
CASSEMDRSYEQYF
TGTGCCAGCAGCGAGATGGACAGGTCGTACGAGCAGTACTTC
>TRBD1|.|TRBJ1-2|TRBV5-6
CASSPPLKGQAFYGYTF
TGTGCCAGCAGCCCTCCTTTAAAGGGACAGGCCTTCTATGGCTACACCTTC
>.|.|TRBJ1-2|TRBV9
CASSVDGGGSYGYTF
TGTGCCAGCAGCGTAGACGGCGGGGGGTCCTATGGCTACACCTTC
>.|.|TRBJ1-1|TRBV4-2
CASSQDLGEITEAFF
TGTGCCAGCAGCCAAGATTTAGGAGAGATCACTGAAGCTTTCTTT
>TRBD2|.|TRBJ2-2|TRBV5-1
CASSLLAGPYTGELFF
TGCGCCAGCAGCTTATTAGCGGGACCGTACACCGGGGAGCTGTTTTTT
>.|.|TRBJ1-2|TRBV3-1/TRBV3-2
CASSQRLGGAYGYTF
TGTGCCAGCAGCCAACGCCTCGGGGGGGCCTATGGCTACACCTTC
>TRBD1|.|TRBJ2-3|TRBV7-9
CASSSGQGLVDTQYF
TGTGCCAGCAGCTCGGGACAGGGCCTCGTTGATACGCAGTATTTT
>TRBD1|.|TRBJ2-5|TRBV20-1
CSASYTGGVETQYF
TGCAGTGCTAGTTATACAGGGGGAGTCGAGACCCAGTACTTC
>TRBD2|once|TRBJ2-7|TRBV4-1
CASSPGLAGPQYF
TGCGCCAGCAGCCCTGGACTAGCGGGACCTCAGTACTTC
>.|.|TRBJ2-1|TRBV3-1/TRBV3-2
CASSQDYYNEQFF
TGTGCCAGCAGCCAAGATTACTACAATGAGCAGTTCTTC